What follows are 14 T cell receptor beta chains derived from one specimen sequenced in a study of blood T cell repertoires in COVID-19. Method: immunoSEQ multiplex PCR; TCRdb's copy keeps in-frame clones and lacks some. This table holds 250,000 to 400,000 clones, around 88% found once. Source material: peripheral blood. The receptors were gathered from a woman aged 25 to 39 with COVID-19, enrolled during active disease.

This clone was counted once. CDR3 nucleotide sequence: TGTGCCAGCAGCCAACCCGGGACTAGCGGGGGGGCAGATACGCAGTATTTT. It encodes CASSQPGTSGGADTQYF. The chain uses TRBV3-1 (or the pseudogene TRBV3-2) and TRBJ2-3; 16 bases align to TRBD2. J gave up 4 bases and V 2 bases, and 3 bases lay outside the gene matches. In germline, CDR1 is LGHDT, CDR2 YNNKEL (reference sequence). This CDR3 comprises 17 residues.

This chain joins TRBV4-2 and TRBJ1-3; D not resolved. There are 17 residues in the CDR3. The V gene lost 0 bases and the J gene lost 0 bases, with 12 bases spanning the gap. Germline V lookup: CDR1 LGHNA, CDR2 YNFKEQ. CDR3 protein: CASSQDMQAHSGNTIYF. Here the CDR3 DNA reads TGTGCCAGCAGCCAAGATATGCAGGCGCACTCTGGAAACACCATATATTTT.

The V call is TRBV5-1, the J call TRBJ2-4; tentatively, D is TRBD1 (6 bases). The CDR3 extends over 17 amino acids. CDR1 is SGHRS and CDR2 is YFSETQ in the germline V gene. V shed 2 bases and J shed 1 base, with 16 bases lying between them. Here the CDR3 reads CASSLPQGRVAKNIQYF. The DNA of the CDR3 is TGCGCCAGCAGCTTACCGCAGGGGCGCGTGGCCAAAAACATTCAGTACTTC.

The chain carries TRBV11-3 and TRBJ1-2; no firm D call. Germline CDR1 and CDR2: SGHNT and YENEEA. The CDR3 has 12 residues. Trimming pared 0 bases from V and 3 bases from J, leaving 2 bases between. CDR3: CASSLDDYGYTF. CDR3 DNA sequence: TGTGCCAGCAGCTTAGACGACTATGGCTACACCTTC.

This clone came up a few times. The V call is TRBV7-2, the J call TRBJ1-4, with TRBD1 identical over 7 bases. This CDR3 has 16 residues. After removal of 4 bases from V and 1 base from J, the junction contained 6 bases not matched to a gene. Germline CDR1 reads SGHTA; CDR2 reads FQGNSA. The CDR3 region is CASSSTGAGTNEKLFF. The CDR3 bases are TGTGCCAGCAGCTCTACAGGGGCGGGAACTAATGAAAAACTGTTTTTT.

The chain has TRBV5-4 and TRBJ2-1; TRBD2 matches at 11 bases. The CDR3 spans 16 residues. The germline V gene has CDR1 SGHNT and CDR2 YYREEE (reference sequence). V lost 4 bases, J lost 5 bases, and 8 bases stayed unmatched. The CDR3 sequence is CASSPTSGAENNEQFF. In DNA, the CDR3 is TGTGCCAGCAGCCCGACTAGCGGGGCGGAGAACAATGAGCAGTTCTTC.

The sample holds one count of this clone. V is TRBV6-5 and J is TRBJ1-1; 9 bases are a match to TRBD1. This CDR3 is built from 13 residues. J was trimmed by 7 bases and V by 10 bases; bases with no gene match: 10. Germline values: CDR1 MNHEY, CDR2 SVGAGI. CDR3 in DNA: TGTGCCACACAGGGGGCGCGTAACGGTGAAGCTTTCTTT. Residues: CATQGARNGEAFF.

This sequence joins TRBV5-4 and TRBJ1-1; 7 nucleotides agree with TRBD1. From germline, CDR1 is SGHNT and CDR2 YYREEE (reference sequence). The CDR3 has 14 residues. Germline trimming cut 4 bases from V and 8 bases from J; bases unmatched to any gene: 11. DNA of the CDR3: TGTGCCAGCAGCCTAACCGGGACAGTGGACGAAGCTTTCTTT. Protein product: CASSLTGTVDEAFF.

The chain is built from TRBV7-3 and TRBJ2-2; 9 bases match TRBD2. Germline V CDR1 and CDR2: SGHTA, FQGTGA. This CDR3 contains 16 residues. V was clipped by 1 base and J by 4 bases; unmatched bases: 4. CDR3 sequence (DNA): TGTGCCAGCAGCTTAAGGGGGACTAGCCTCACCGGGGAGCTGTTTTTT. It is translated as CASSLRGTSLTGELFF.

V gene TRBV20-1 combines with J gene TRBJ2-7, with 7 bases aligning to TRBD2. V dropped 3 bases and J dropped 2; count of bases not matched to a gene: 7. There are 14 residues in the CDR3. Germline CDR1 and CDR2: DFQATT and SNEGSKA (reference sequence). The CDR3 loop is CSASLRGTTYEQYV. CDR3 bases: TGCAGTGCTAGTTTGCGGGGGACCACCTACGAGCAGTACGTC.

This rearrangement joins TRBV3-1 (or the pseudogene TRBV3-2) to TRBJ2-3, with D hard to call. Germline V gene data show CDR1 as LGHDT and CDR2 as YNNKEL (reference sequence). CDR3 length: 14 residues. V dropped 1 base and J dropped 0 bases, with 5 bases sitting between them. The CDR3 region is CASSQGLSTDTQYF. The CDR3 DNA reads as TGTGCCAGCAGCCAAGGGCTTAGCACAGATACGCAGTATTTT.

This clone was detected once. The chain combines TRBV28 with TRBJ1-1; 8 positions agree with TRBD1. The V segment lost 2 bases and the J segment 6 bases; nucleotides outside the gene matches: 8. CDR3 length: 15 residues. Germline V gene sequence: CDR1 MDHEN, CDR2 SYDVKM. CDR3 protein: CASSLPRQGWSEAFF. Here the CDR3 DNA reads TGTGCCAGCAGTTTACCTCGACAGGGGTGGTCTGAAGCTTTCTTT.

Worth noting for this clone: Other nucleotide sequences from this sample produce the same CDR3. The V call is TRBV5-1, the J call TRBJ2-7; a weak D match, TRBD2 (5 bases). This CDR3 has 15 amino acids. Germline V gene sequence: CDR1 SGHRS, CDR2 YFSETQ. V dropped 5 bases and J dropped 2 bases, with 17 bases sitting between them. The CDR3 sequence: CASRATSGITYEQYF. CDR3 nucleotide sequence: TGCGCCAGCAGGGCGACCTCCGGGATAACCTACGAGCAGTACTTC.

A note on this clone: An end of the junction differs from the germline gene, which may be a read error. This chain uses TRBV6-5 with TRBJ1-1; D ambiguous. Germline V gene lookup returns CDR1 MNHEY and CDR2 SVGAGI. The CDR3 totals 13 residues. The CDR3: CASTYSAGTEAFF. CDR3 DNA: TGTGCCAGCACTTACTCTGCCGGCACTGAAGCTTTCTTT.